Presented here are 4 T cell receptor beta chains from one specimen sequenced in a study of response to subunit inactivated influenza vaccine. MiXCR was run by TCRdb on the RT-PCR reads, yielding one entry per CDR3 protein. The table shows 860,000 or so distinct CDR3 sequences, with around 20% occurring only once. The specimen comprised PBMCs from blood, sampled around 5 days after vaccination. The receptors shown here come from a man in his fifties or sixties who received an inactivated influenza vaccine.

The sample holds a few counts of this clonotype. The V call is TRBV6-2 or TRBV6-3, the J call TRBJ2-7, with 8 nucleotides matching TRBD1. Germline values: CDR1 MNHEY, CDR2 SVGEGT. J lost 3 bases, V lost 6 bases, and 10 bases had no gene match. CDR3 length equals 15 residues. The CDR3 is CASRQTPGQVYEQYF. In DNA, the CDR3 is TGTGCCAGCAGACAAACCCCGGGACAGGTCTACGAGCAGTACTTC.

The chain is built from TRBV11-1 and TRBJ2-6, with D perhaps TRBD1 (6 bases). Germline CDR1 reads SGHAT; CDR2 reads FQDESV (reference sequence). The V end was cut by 4 bases, the J end by 0 bases, with 25 bases between. CDR3 length equals 21 residues. CDR3: CASSSQAGTPTPSSGANVLTF. The CDR3 DNA reads as TGTGCCAGCAGCTCCCAGGCTGGGACACCTACCCCGAGCTCTGGGGCCAACGTCCTGACTTTC.

This clonotype was observed once. The CDR3 reads CASSYDPGQPQHF. The CDR3 nucleotides are TGTGCCAGCAGTTACGACCCGGGGCAGCCCCAGCATTTT. The gene calls are TRBV6-5 and TRBJ1-5; no definite D call. V lost 2 bases and J 7 bases, leaving 9 bases between the germline ends. CDR3 length: 13 residues. Germline V gene sequence: CDR1 MNHEY, CDR2 SVGAGI.

As for this clonotype: The junction and the germline gene differ at one end; a read error may be behind it. The V gene is TRBV4-2, the J gene TRBJ2-4; 7 bases line up with TRBD1. Germline V CDR1 and CDR2: LGHNA, YNFKEQ. CDR3 length: 17 residues. The CDR3 DNA is TGTGCCAGCATCCAAGAAACAGGGGATCTTGCCAAAAACATTCAGTACTTC. This encodes CASIQETGDLAKNIQYF.